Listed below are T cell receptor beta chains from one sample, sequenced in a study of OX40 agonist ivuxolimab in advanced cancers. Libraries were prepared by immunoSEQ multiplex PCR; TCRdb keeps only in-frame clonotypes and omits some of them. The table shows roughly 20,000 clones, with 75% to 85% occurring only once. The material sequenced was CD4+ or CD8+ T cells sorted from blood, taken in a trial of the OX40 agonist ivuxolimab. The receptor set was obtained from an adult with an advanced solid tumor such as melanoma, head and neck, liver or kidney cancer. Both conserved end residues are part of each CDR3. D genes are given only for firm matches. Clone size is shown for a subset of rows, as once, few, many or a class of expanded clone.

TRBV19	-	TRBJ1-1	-	TGTGCCAGTAGCCACGGCCCACAGTCCGTGAACACTGAAGCTTTCTTT	CASSHGPQSVNTEAFF
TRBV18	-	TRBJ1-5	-	TGTGCCAGCTCAAAGGCTTCTATGGGGAGCAATCAGCCCCAGCATTTT	CASSKASMGSNQPQHF
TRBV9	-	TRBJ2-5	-	TGTGCCAGCAGCGCCCTAGTGGGTAACGACGTGACCCAGTACTTC	CASSALVGNDVTQYF
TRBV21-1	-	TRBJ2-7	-	TGTGCCAGCAGCAAAGCGGGGGGGATCTACGAGCAGTACTTC	CASSKAGGIYEQYF
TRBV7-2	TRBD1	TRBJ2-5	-	TGTGCCAGCAGCCGCCTGGGTAGGAGAGGGGGCGAGACCCAGTACTTC	CASSRLGRRGGETQYF
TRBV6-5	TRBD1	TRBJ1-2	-	TGTGCCAGCAGTTACAGATGGCAGGGGGCGCCCTATGGCTACACCTTC	CASSYRWQGAPYGYTF
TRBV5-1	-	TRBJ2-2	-	TGCGCCAGCACCGTAGGCGGGAACACCGGGGAGCTGTTTTTT	CASTVGGNTGELFF
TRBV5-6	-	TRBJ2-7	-	TGTGCCAGCAGCTTGGTCGCAGGAGGGCTCCCCTACGAGCAGTACTTC	CASSLVAGGLPYEQYF
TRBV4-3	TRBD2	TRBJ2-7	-	TGCGCCAGCAGCCGAGGACTAGCGGGGAACTACGAGCAGTACTTC	CASSRGLAGNYEQYF
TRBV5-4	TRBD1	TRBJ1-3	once	TGTGCCAGCAGCGTCGGTGGGGCAGGGGGAATCTCTGGAAACACCATATATTTT	CASSVGGAGGISGNTIYF
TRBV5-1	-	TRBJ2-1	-	TGCGCCAGCAGCTTCTACTATAGGGAGATGTTGAATGAGCAGTTCTTC	CASSFYYREMLNEQFF
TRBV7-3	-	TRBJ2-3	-	TGTGCCAGCAGCTTCAGTAGTGCCCCCACAGATACGCAGTATTTT	CASSFSSAPTDTQYF
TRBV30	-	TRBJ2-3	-	TGTGCCTGGAGTTCTATGGGGGCGCGGGGTGAATATTTT	CAWSSMGARGEYF
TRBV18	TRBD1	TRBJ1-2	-	TGTGCCAGCTCACCACAAGGACAGGGGAGCGGCTACACCTTC	CASSPQGQGSGYTF
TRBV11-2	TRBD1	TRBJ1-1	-	TGTGCCAGCAGTCTCGACAGGGGGATTGAAGCTTTCTTT	CASSLDRGIEAFF
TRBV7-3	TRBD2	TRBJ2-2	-	TGTGCCAGCAGCCCTCGGACTAGCGGAGGGGGGGAGCTGTTTTTT	CASSPRTSGGGELFF
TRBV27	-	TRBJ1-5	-	TGTGCCAGCAGTTTATATCAGGGTGGGTCCAATCAGCCCCAGCATTTT	CASSLYQGGSNQPQHF
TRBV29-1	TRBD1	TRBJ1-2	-	TGCAGCGTTTTGGGACAGGGCTATGGCTACACCTTC	CSVLGQGYGYTF
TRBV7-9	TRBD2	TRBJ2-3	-	TGTGCCAGCAGCTTACCGAGGACTAGCGCTCCTAGCACAGATACGCAGTATTTT	CASSLPRTSAPSTDTQYF